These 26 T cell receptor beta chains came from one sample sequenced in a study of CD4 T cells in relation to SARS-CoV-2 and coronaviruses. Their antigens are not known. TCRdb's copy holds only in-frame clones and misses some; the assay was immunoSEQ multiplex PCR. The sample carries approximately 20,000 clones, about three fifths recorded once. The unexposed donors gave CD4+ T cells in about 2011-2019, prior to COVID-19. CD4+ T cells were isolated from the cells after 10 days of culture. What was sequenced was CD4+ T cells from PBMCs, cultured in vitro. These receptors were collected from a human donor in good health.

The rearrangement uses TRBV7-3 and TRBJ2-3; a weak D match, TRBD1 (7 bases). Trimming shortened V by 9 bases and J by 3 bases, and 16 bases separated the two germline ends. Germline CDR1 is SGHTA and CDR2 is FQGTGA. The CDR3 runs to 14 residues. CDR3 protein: CASGPSGGTDTQYF. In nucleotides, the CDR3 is TGTGCCAGTGGACCCTCAGGGGGGACAGATACGCAGTATTTT.

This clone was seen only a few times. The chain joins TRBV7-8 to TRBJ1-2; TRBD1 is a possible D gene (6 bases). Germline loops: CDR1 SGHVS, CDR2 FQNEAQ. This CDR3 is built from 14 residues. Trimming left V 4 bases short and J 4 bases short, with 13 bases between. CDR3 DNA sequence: TGTGCCAGCAGCTCCACGGGGGGCGCCTATGGCTACACCTTC. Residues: CASSSTGGAYGYTF.

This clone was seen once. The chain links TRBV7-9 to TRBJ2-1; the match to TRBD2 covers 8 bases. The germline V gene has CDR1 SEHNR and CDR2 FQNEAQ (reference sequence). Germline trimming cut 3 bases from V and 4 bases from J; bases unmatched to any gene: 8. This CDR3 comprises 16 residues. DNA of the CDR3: TGTGCCAGCAGCTTCCCCCAGCGGGGGATGTACAATGAGCAGTTCTTC. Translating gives CASSFPQRGMYNEQFF.

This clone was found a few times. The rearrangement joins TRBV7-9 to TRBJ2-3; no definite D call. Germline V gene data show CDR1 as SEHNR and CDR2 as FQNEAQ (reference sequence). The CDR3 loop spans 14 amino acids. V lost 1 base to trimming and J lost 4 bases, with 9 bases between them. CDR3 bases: TGTGCCAGCAGCTTAGATGGTGGGGCAGATACGCAGTATTTT. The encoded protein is CASSLDGGADTQYF.

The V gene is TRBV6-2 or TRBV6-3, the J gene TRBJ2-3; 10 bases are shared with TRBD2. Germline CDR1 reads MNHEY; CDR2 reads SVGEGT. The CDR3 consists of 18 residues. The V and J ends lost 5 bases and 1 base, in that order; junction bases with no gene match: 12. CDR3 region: CASSPAFSGTSGTDTQYF. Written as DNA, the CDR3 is TGTGCCAGCAGTCCCGCCTTCTCCGGGACTAGCGGCACAGATACGCAGTATTTT.

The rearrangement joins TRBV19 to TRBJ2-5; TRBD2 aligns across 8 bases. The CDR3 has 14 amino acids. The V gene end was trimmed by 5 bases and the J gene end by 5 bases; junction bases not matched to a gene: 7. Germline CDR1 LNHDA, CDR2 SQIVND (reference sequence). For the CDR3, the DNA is TGTGCCAGTAGTCCCGGGACTAGGCACGAGACCCAGTACTTC. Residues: CASSPGTRHETQYF. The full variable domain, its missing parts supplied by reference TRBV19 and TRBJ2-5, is DGGITQSPKYLFRKEGQNVTLSCEQNLNHDAMYWYRQDPGQGLRLIYYSQIVNDFQKGDIAEGYSVSREKKESFPLTVTSAQKNPTAFYLCASSPGTRHETQYFGPGTRLLVL.

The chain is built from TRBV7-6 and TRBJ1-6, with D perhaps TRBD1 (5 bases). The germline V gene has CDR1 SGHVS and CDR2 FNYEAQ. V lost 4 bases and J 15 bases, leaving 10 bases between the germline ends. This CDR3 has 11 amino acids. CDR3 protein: CASSSGLDLHF. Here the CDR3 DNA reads TGTGCCAGCAGCTCGGGACTCGACCTCCACTTT. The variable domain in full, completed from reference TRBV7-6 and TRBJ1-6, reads GAGVSQSPRYKVTKRGQDVALRCDPISGHVSLYWYRQALGQGPEFLTYFNYEAQQDKSGLPNDRFSAERPEGSISTLTIQRTEQRDSAMYRCASSSGLDLHFGNGTRLTVT.

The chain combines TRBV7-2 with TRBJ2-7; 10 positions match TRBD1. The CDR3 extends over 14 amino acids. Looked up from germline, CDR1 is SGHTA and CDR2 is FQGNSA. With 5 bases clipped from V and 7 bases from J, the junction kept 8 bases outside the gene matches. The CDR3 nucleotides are TGTGCCAGCAGCAACCGACAGGGGGCGTGGGAGCAGTACTTC. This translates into CASSNRQGAWEQYF.

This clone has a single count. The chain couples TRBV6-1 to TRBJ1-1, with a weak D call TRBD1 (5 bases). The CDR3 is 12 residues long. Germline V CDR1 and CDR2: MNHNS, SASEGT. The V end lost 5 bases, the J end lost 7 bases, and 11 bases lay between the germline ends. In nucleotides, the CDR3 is TGTGCCAGCAGTTTTTCCCAGGGTGAAGCTTTCTTT. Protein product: CASSFSQGEAFF.

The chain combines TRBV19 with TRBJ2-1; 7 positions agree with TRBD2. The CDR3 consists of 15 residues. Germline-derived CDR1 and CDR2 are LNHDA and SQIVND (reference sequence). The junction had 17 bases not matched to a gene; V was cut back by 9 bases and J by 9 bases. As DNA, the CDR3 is TGTGCCAGCAACCCCGCTAGCGGCCAACGGGGTGAGCAGTTCTTC. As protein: CASNPASGQRGEQFF. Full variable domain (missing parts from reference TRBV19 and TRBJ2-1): DGGITQSPKYLFRKEGQNVTLSCEQNLNHDAMYWYRQDPGQGLRLIYYSQIVNDFQKGDIAEGYSVSREKKESFPLTVTSAQKNPTAFYLCASNPASGQRGEQFFGPGTRLTVL.

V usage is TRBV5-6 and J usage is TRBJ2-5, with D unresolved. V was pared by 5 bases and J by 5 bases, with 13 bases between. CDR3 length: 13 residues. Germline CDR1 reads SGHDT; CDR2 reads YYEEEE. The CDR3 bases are TGTGCCAGCAGTCCAGGTTCCCGGGAGACCCAGTACTTC. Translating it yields CASSPGSRETQYF.

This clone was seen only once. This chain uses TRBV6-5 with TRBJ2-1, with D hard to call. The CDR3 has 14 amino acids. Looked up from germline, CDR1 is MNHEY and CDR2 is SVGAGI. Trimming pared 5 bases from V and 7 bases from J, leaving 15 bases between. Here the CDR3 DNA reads TGTGCCAGCAGTCCCTTTAAGGGCATGAATGAGCAGTTCTTC. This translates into CASSPFKGMNEQFF.

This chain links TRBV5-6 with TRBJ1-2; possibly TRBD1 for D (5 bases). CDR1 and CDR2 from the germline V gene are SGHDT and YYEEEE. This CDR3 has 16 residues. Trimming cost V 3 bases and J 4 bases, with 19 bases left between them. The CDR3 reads CASSSVTGTALYGYTF. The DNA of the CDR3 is TGTGCCAGCAGCTCTGTTACCGGGACGGCACTCTATGGCTACACCTTC.

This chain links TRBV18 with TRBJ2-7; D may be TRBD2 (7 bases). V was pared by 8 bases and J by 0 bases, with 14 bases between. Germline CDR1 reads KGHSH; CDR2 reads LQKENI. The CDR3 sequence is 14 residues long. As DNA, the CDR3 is TGTGCCAGCCGTCCGGGGGGCAACTCCTACGAGCAGTACTTC. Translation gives CASRPGGNSYEQYF.

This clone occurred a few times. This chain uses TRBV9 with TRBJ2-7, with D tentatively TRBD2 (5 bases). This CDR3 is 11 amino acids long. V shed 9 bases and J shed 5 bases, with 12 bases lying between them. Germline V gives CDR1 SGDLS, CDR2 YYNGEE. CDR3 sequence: CATRGPNEQYF. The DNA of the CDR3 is TGTGCCACGCGAGGGCCGAACGAGCAGTACTTC.

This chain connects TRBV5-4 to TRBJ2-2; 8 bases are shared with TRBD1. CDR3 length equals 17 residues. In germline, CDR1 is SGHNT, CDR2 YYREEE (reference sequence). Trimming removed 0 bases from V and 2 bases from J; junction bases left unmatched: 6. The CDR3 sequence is CASSLAAGGRNTGELFF. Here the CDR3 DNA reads TGTGCCAGCAGCTTGGCCGCAGGGGGCCGAAACACCGGGGAGCTGTTTTTT.

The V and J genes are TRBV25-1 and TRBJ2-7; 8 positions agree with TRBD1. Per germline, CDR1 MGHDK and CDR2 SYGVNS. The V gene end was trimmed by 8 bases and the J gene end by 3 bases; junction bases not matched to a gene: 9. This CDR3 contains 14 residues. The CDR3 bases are TGTGCCAGCCAAACCGGGACAGGAGACTACGAGCAGTACTTC. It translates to CASQTGTGDYEQYF.

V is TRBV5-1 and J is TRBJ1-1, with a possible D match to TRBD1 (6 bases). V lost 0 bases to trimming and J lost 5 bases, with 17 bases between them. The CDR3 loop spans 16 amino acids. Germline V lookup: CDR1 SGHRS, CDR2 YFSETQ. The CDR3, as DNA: TGCGCCAGCAGCTTGGTGGGCGGGGGCGGTTGGACTGAAGCTTTCTTT. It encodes CASSLVGGGGWTEAFF.

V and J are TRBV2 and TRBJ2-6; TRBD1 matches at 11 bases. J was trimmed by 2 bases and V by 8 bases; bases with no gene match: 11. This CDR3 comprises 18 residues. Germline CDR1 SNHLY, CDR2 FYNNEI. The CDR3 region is CASGDRDRGFTGANVLTF. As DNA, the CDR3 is TGTGCCAGCGGGGACCGGGACAGGGGGTTCACTGGGGCCAACGTCCTGACTTTC.

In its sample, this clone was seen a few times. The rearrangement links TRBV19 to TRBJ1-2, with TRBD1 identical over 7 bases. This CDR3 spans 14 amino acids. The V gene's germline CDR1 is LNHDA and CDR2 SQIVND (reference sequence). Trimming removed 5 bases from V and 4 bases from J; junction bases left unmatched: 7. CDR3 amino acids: CASSEGGSVYGYTF. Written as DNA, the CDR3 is TGTGCCAGTAGTGAAGGGGGCTCGGTCTATGGCTACACCTTC.

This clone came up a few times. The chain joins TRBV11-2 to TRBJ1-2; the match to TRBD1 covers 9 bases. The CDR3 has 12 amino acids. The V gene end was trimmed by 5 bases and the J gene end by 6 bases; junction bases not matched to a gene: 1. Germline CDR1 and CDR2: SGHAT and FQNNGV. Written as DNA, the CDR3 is TGTGCCAGCAGCCGACAGGGGGATGGCTACACCTTC. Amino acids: CASSRQGDGYTF.

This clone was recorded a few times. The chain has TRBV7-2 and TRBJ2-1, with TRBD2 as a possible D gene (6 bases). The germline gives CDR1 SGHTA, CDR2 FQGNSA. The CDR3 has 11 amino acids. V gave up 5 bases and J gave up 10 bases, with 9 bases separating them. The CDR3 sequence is CASSTSKEQFF. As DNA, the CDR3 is TGTGCCAGCAGCACTAGCAAGGAGCAGTTCTTC.

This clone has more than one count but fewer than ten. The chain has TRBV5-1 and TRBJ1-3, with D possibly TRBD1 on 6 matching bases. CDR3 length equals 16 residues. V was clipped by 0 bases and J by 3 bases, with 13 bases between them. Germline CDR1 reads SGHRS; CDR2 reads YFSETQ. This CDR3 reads CASSLVGGRYGNTIYF. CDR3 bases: TGCGCCAGCAGCTTGGTGGGGGGGCGTTATGGAAACACCATATATTTT.

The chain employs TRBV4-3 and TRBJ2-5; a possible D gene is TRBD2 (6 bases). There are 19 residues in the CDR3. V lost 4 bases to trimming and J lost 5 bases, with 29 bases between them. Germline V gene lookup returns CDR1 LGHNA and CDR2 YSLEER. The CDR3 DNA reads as TGCGCCAGCAGCCCGTTGGGGGTAGCGGCTCAAGGTGGGGAGGAGACCCAGTACTTC. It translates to CASSPLGVAAQGGEETQYF.

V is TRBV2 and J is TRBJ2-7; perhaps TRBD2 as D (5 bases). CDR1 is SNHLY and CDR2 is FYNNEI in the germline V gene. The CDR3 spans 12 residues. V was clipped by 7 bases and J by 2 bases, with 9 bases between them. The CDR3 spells CASKQEAYEQYF. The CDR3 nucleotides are TGTGCCAGCAAGCAGGAGGCCTACGAGCAGTACTTC. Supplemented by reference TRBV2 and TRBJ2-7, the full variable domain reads EPEVTQTPSHQVTQMGQEVILRCVPISNHLYFYWYRQILGQKVEFLVSFYNNEISEKSEIFDDQFSVERPDGSNFTLKIRSTKLEDSAMYFCASKQEAYEQYFGPGTRLTVT.

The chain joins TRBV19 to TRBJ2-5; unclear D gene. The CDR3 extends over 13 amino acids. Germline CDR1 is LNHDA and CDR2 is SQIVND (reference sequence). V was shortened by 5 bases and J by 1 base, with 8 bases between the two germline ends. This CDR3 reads CASSFQSQETQYF. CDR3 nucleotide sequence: TGTGCCAGTAGTTTCCAGTCCCAAGAGACCCAGTACTTC.